The T cell receptor (beta chain) described here comes from a study of type 1 regulatory T cells. Study in general: T-allo10 is an in vitro-generated, Tr1-enriched CD4 T cell product specific for alloantigen.

The CDR3 sequence is 14 residues long. V dropped 3 bases and J dropped 0 bases, with 11 bases sitting between them. The germline gives CDR1 DFQATT, CDR2 SNEGSKA (reference sequence). This clonotype appeared a few times. As yet, its antigen is unknown. TCRdb processed the reads anew with MiXCR; each CDR3 protein has one entry. The repertoire holds about 68,000 distinct CDR3 sequences, with around 68% as singletons. The sample taken for sequencing was cultured T cells, either the whole culture or a sorted T cell fraction (not recorded which). Subset defined: Tr1-enriched cell product generated in vitro against host alloantigens. The J gene is TRBJ2-5, the V gene TRBV20-1, with D perhaps given as TRBD1 or TRBD2 (6 bases each). The receptor's source is a human donor in good health. Written as DNA, the CDR3 is TGCAGTGCTAGGATAGGGGGGTACCAAGAGACCCAGTACTTC. Translation gives CSARIGGYQETQYF.